The rows below give T cell receptor beta chains drawn from one sample of a study of blood T cells in healthy people across ages. MiXCR, run by TCRdb on the 5' RACE reads, gives a single entry per CDR3 protein. The table has 1.6 million or so distinct CDR3 sequences, about 32% seen once. Material for sequencing was blood. Source of these receptors: a woman in her 30s in good health. The CDR3 runs from the conserved cysteine through the conserved F or W. Each record gives: V gene, D gene, J gene, clone size, CDR3 protein, CDR3 DNA. D genes are given only for firm matches. Only part of the rows carry a size: once, few, many, or a class if the clone is expanded.

>TRBV29-1|.|TRBJ2-5|many
CSVQSGEETQYF
TGCAGCGTTCAGTCGGGGGAGGAGACCCAGTACTTC
>TRBV7-8|TRBD2|TRBJ2-1|few
CASSLLGSGIGNEQFF
TGTGCCAGCAGCTTATTGGGTAGCGGGATCGGCAATGAGCAGTTCTTC
>TRBV4-2|TRBD2|TRBJ2-4|.
CASSQDYRLAGEYF
TGTGCCAGCAGCCAAGATTATCGGCTAGCGGGGGAGTACTTC
>TRBV4-1|TRBD2|TRBJ2-5|.
CASSQDQLAGGPSETQYF
TGCGCCAGCAGCCAAGACCAACTAGCGGGAGGGCCATCAGAGACCCAGTACTTC
>TRBV7-3|TRBD1|TRBJ2-3|.
CASSLGTGQGTDTQYF
TGTGCCAGCAGCTTGGGGACAGGTCAAGGCACAGATACGCAGTATTTT
>TRBV29-1|TRBD2|TRBJ2-1|many
CSVTGTSGDRDSYNEQFF
TGCAGCGTTACCGGGACTAGCGGGGATCGGGACTCCTACAATGAGCAGTTCTTC
>TRBV9|.|TRBJ2-1|.
CASSEGGRLYNEQFF
TGTGCCAGCAGCGAGGGCGGGCGACTCTACAATGAGCAGTTCTTC
>TRBV6-1|TRBD2|TRBJ2-1|.
CASSSGTSNEQFF
TGTGCCAGCAGTTCTGGGACTAGCAATGAGCAGTTCTTC
>TRBV12-3/TRBV12-4|.|TRBJ1-2|.
CASSFRLAGYTF
TGTGCCAGCAGTTTCCGCTTGGCTGGCTACACCTTC
>TRBV5-6|TRBD2|TRBJ2-1|few
CASSLRLAVAGEQFF
TGTGCCAGCAGCCTGAGACTAGCGGTGGCAGGTGAGCAGTTCTTC
>TRBV5-1|.|TRBJ2-7|.
CASSTGKLPLEQYF
TGCGCCAGCAGCACAGGGAAATTACCCCTCGAGCAGTACTTC
>TRBV29-1|.|TRBJ2-1|few
CSVSPQGNERFF
TGCAGCGTTTCCCCCCAGGGCAATGAGCGGTTCTTC
>TRBV20-1|.|TRBJ1-1|.
CSAPEWELNTEAFF
TGCAGTGCTCCCGAGTGGGAACTGAACACTGAAGCTTTCTTT
>TRBV12-3/TRBV12-4|TRBD1|TRBJ1-4|.
CASSMTGERYEKLFF
TGTGCCAGCAGCATGACAGGGGAGAGATATGAAAAACTGTTTTTT
>TRBV28|.|TRBJ1-5|few
CASSLRGTEGNQPQHF
TGTGCCAGCAGTTTACGAGGGACCGAGGGCAATCAGCCCCAGCATTTT
>TRBV20-1|.|TRBJ1-1|few
CSASRGNALNTEAFF
TGCAGTGCTAGTAGGGGGAACGCCTTGAACACTGAAGCTTTCTTT
>TRBV11-1|TRBD2|TRBJ2-1|many
CASSLVGLAGVHEQFF
TGTGCCAGCAGCTTGGTTGGACTAGCGGGAGTTCATGAGCAGTTCTTC
>TRBV30|.|TRBJ1-6|.
CAWGGGNSPLHF
TGCGCCTGGGGCGGGGGGAATTCACCCCTCCACTTT
>TRBV4-1|TRBD1|TRBJ2-7|.
CASSQVAGGPHYEQYF
TGCGCCAGCAGCCAAGTGGCAGGGGGACCACACTACGAGCAGTACTTC
>TRBV9|TRBD2|TRBJ2-1|.
CASSVEVGGASYNEQFF
TGTGCCAGCAGCGTAGAAGTCGGGGGGGCGTCGTACAATGAGCAGTTCTTC
>TRBV5-1|.|TRBJ2-1|.
CASSGGGIGSNEQFF
TGCGCCAGCAGCGGAGGGGGAATAGGGTCCAATGAGCAGTTCTTC
>TRBV5-1|.|TRBJ2-3|few
CASSLAQSTDTQYF
TGCGCCAGCAGCTTGGCCCAGTCCACAGATACGCAGTATTTT
>TRBV20-1|.|TRBJ2-1|.
CSAKWIAAEQFF
TGCAGTGCTAAATGGATTGCGGCGGAGCAGTTCTTC
>TRBV7-2|.|TRBJ2-5|many
CASSLLSGTQYF
TGTGCCAGCAGCCTCCTGAGTGGTACCCAGTACTTC
>TRBV7-8|TRBD2|TRBJ2-7|few
CASSISGVEQYF
TGTGCCAGCAGCATTAGCGGGGTCGAGCAGTACTTC
>TRBV20-1|.|TRBJ2-7|few
CSAALVGDTPREQYF
TGCAGTGCAGCCCTAGTGGGGGACACGCCACGCGAGCAGTACTTC
>TRBV24-1|.|TRBJ2-5|few
CATSSGDEQYF
TGTGCCACCAGTTCGGGGGATGAGCAGTACTTC
>TRBV5-5|.|TRBJ2-5|.
CASSLDVGGQETQYF
TGTGCCAGCAGCTTGGATGTGGGAGGCCAAGAGACCCAGTACTTC
>TRBV29-1|.|TRBJ1-1|.
CSVSGQSNTEAFF
TGCAGCGTAAGTGGACAGTCGAACACTGAAGCTTTCTTT
>TRBV11-2|.|TRBJ2-5|.
CASSLIIGSGWETQYF
TGTGCCAGCAGCTTAATAATCGGCTCCGGGTGGGAGACCCAGTACTTC
>TRBV10-3|TRBD1|TRBJ1-1|.
CAISESTGVMNNEAFF
TGTGCCATCAGTGAGTCAACAGGGGTAATGAACAATGAAGCTTTCTTT
>TRBV6-1|TRBD1|TRBJ1-5|.
CASSEGTGGGYSNQPQHF
TGTGCCAGCAGTGAAGGGACAGGGGGAGGTTATAGCAATCAGCCCCAGCATTTT
>TRBV7-9|TRBD1|TRBJ1-4|.
CASSTQGAGSGMEKLFF
TGTGCCAGCAGCACACAGGGGGCGGGAAGTGGAATGGAAAAACTGTTTTTT
>TRBV7-2|.|TRBJ1-5|.
CASSLVLQGNQPQHF
TGTGCCAGCAGCTTAGTCCTCCAGGGCAATCAGCCCCAGCATTTT
>TRBV29-1|.|TRBJ2-3|.
CSVGSVRTDTQYF
TGCAGCGTTGGGAGCGTTCGCACAGATACGCAGTATTTT
>TRBV7-3|TRBD1|TRBJ2-1|.
CASSPGTGLDNEQFF
TGTGCCAGCAGCCCAGGGACAGGATTAGACAATGAGCAGTTCTTC
>TRBV4-1|.|TRBJ2-1|.
CASSQDGLESDEQFF
TGCGCCAGCAGCCAAGATGGTCTGGAGAGTGATGAGCAGTTCTTC
>TRBV28|.|TRBJ2-7|once
CASTTVYEQYF
TGTGCCAGCACTACAGTTTACGAGCAGTACTTC
>TRBV3-1|TRBD2|TRBJ2-7|.
CASSPTQTSGSYEQYF
TGTGCCAGCAGCCCAACTCAGACTAGCGGGAGCTACGAGCAGTACTTC
>TRBV6-1|.|TRBJ1-4|.
CAGSESAVWAPFEKRFF
TGTGCCGGCAGTGAAAGCGCGGTCTGGGCCCCATTTGAAAAACGGTTTTTT
>TRBV3-1|.|TRBJ2-4|.
CASSQASSLWGENIQYF
TGTGCCAGCAGCCAAGCATCTAGCCTCTGGGGGGAAAACATTCAGTACTTC
>TRBV2|TRBD1|TRBJ1-1|.
CASSVGTGGTEAFF
TGTGCCAGCAGTGTAGGGACAGGGGGCACTGAAGCTTTCTTT
>TRBV25-1|TRBD1|TRBJ1-1|.
CASSPAGGKDTEAFF
TGTGCCAGCAGTCCCGCAGGGGGCAAGGACACTGAAGCTTTCTTT
>TRBV28|TRBD1|TRBJ2-5|.
CASLQGGRETQYF
TGTGCCAGCCTACAGGGGGGTCGCGAGACCCAGTACTTC
>TRBV2|.|TRBJ1-1|.
CASSEGRGQGTEAFF
TGTGCCAGCAGTGAGGGACGGGGGCAGGGCACTGAAGCTTTCTTT
>TRBV9|TRBD1|TRBJ2-3|few
CASSASGTGGASDTQYF
TGTGCCAGCAGCGCTTCAGGCACAGGGGGCGCATCAGATACGCAGTATTTT
>TRBV29-1|.|TRBJ1-1|few
CSVDENTEAFF
TGCAGCGTTGACGAGAACACTGAAGCTTTCTTT
>TRBV20-1|TRBD1|TRBJ1-1|.
CSAGGTVNTEAFF
TGCAGTGCTGGAGGGACAGTCAACACTGAAGCTTTCTTT
>TRBV10-3|.|TRBJ2-2|few
CAISERSGVNTGELFF
TGTGCCATCAGTGAAAGGAGCGGAGTGAACACCGGGGAGCTGTTTTTT
>TRBV27|.|TRBJ2-3|few
CASSLLTFGSTDTQYF
TGTGCCAGCAGTTTGCTGACTTTTGGGAGCACAGATACGCAGTATTTT
>TRBV20-1|.|TRBJ2-5|.
CSANRRGRETQYF
TGCAGTGCTAACCGCCGGGGGAGGGAGACCCAGTACTTC
>TRBV5-1|.|TRBJ2-2|.
CASGLVGLALTGELFF
TGCGCCAGCGGCCTAGTGGGGCTAGCGCTCACCGGGGAGCTGTTTTTT
>TRBV7-2|.|TRBJ2-7|once
CASSPSGFYNEQYF
TGTGCCAGCAGCCCTTCAGGGTTCTACAATGAGCAGTACTTC
>TRBV20-1|.|TRBJ2-3|.
CNARDRRSNRVPDTQYF
TGCAATGCTAGAGATCGGAGGTCGAATCGAGTGCCAGATACGCAGTATTTT
>TRBV5-6|.|TRBJ2-1|few
CASRAGQGYNEQFF
TGTGCCAGCAGGGCCGGGCAGGGGTACAATGAGCAGTTCTTC
>TRBV12-3/TRBV12-4|TRBD2|TRBJ2-1|few
CASKMSLAGGSSYNEQFF
TGTGCCAGCAAAATGTCCCTAGCGGGAGGGAGCTCCTACAATGAGCAGTTCTTC
>TRBV4-1|.|TRBJ2-2|.
CASSHPDFTGELFF
TGCGCCAGCAGCCACCCAGACTTCACCGGGGAGCTGTTTTTT
>TRBV7-8|TRBD2|TRBJ2-1|.
CASSSELAGSLFEQFF
TGTGCCAGCAGCTCCGAACTAGCGGGATCCTTGTTTGAGCAGTTCTTC
>TRBV20-1|.|TRBJ1-2|.
CSAREAGGDGYTF
TGCAGTGCTAGAGAGGCCGGGGGAGATGGCTACACCTTC
>TRBV20-1|TRBD2|TRBJ2-3|.
CSARELAGGVTDTQYF
TGCAGTGCTAGAGAGCTAGCGGGAGGTGTGACAGATACGCAGTATTTT